This T cell receptor (beta chain) was captured by sequencing in a study of T cells in Graves' hyperthyroidism and ophthalmopathy. When ophthalmopathy did not progress within 18 months, Graves' hyperthyroidism was considered stable. The PBMCs studied were ones that came from about 10 ml fresh peripheral blood. This clonotype has more than one count but fewer than ten. Its antigen remains unidentified. Study-wide points: Also found in blood were most expanded thyroid clonotypes above 0.001.

What was amplified from RNA transcripts were TCR beta CDR3 regions. Primed by the HTBI set, a first-round RT-PCR was run on the TCR CDR3. TCRdb passed the multiplex PCR reads through MiXCR, listing each CDR3 protein once. The data hold hundreds of thousands of distinct CDR3 sequences, with 12% to 15% observed a single time. This TCR was recovered from a woman under 30 with Graves' hyperthyroidism. The sequenced sample was blood.

CDR3 nucleotides: TGTGCTAGTGGCTATCAGCCCCAGCATTTT. Translation gives CASGYQPQHF. The chain joins TRBV12-5 to TRBJ1-5, with D unresolved. The CDR3 is 10 amino acids. Germline loops: CDR1 LGHNT, CDR2 FRNRAP. The V gene lost 6 bases and the J gene lost 5 bases, with 2 bases spanning the gap.